The clone carrying this TCR beta chain was counted between two and nine times. Its antigen is unidentified. The source of the sample is a study of T-cell reconstitution after alpha-beta-depleted transplantation in children. Study-wide points: Newly made T cells mostly supplied T-cell counts and diversity one year after transplant. Several hundred expanded graft clones reportedly supplied alpha-beta T cells about two months after transplant.

This sample's TCRbeta library carried unique molecular identifier barcodes. From the PCR reads, TCRdb called clonotypes with MiXCR, one entry per CDR3 protein. The data hold just over 950,000 distinct CDR3 sequences, with roughly 31% observed a single time. The sample here was PBMCs, mostly from graft donor cells, taken 360 days after TCRalphabeta/CD19-depleted stem cell transplant. The sequence was collected from a boy under two years old who had a stem cell transplant for SCID, so the T cells may come from the graft donor.

CDR3 nucleotides: TGTGCCAGCAGCGCTAGAGGCAGGGGAGAGACCCAGTACTTC. Protein product: CASSARGRGETQYF. The V and J genes are TRBV7-2 and TRBJ2-5; a weak D match, TRBD1 (6 bases). Per germline, CDR1 SGHTA and CDR2 FQGNSA. The CDR3 is 14 residues long. V lost 5 bases to trimming and J lost 4 bases, with 14 bases between them. The full variable domain, rest sourced from reference TRBV7-2 and TRBJ2-5, is GAGVSQSPSNKVTEKGKDVELRCDPISGHTALYWYRQSLGQGLEFLIYFQGNSAPDKSGLPSDRFSAERTGGSVSTLTIQRTQQEDSAVYLCASSARGRGETQYFGPGTRLLVL.